The clone carrying this T cell receptor (beta chain) has ten or more counts. Researchers amplified the TCR beta CDR3 regions from RNA transcripts. The primer set for the first-round RT-PCR of the TCR CDR3 was HTBI. MiXCR, run by TCRdb on the multiplex PCR reads, gives a single entry per CDR3 protein. This table holds roughly 500,000 distinct CDR3 sequences, roughly 46% found once. This specimen comes from a study of T cells in Graves' hyperthyroidism and ophthalmopathy. The germline gives CDR1 SEHNR, CDR2 FQNEAQ (reference sequence). CDR3 length: 15 residues. V was cut by 0 bases and J by 3 bases, with 9 bases left in between.

Specimen: peripheral blood or thyroid tissue (not recorded which). This chain uses TRBV7-9 with TRBJ1-3; D is unresolved. This clonotype originated in an adult woman with Graves' disease, either hyperthyroidism or ophthalmopathy (not recorded which). In DNA, the CDR3 is TGTGCCAGCAGCTTAGCAAGATGGGATGGAAACACCATATATTTT. This encodes CASSLARWDGNTIYF.